This T cell receptor beta chain is drawn from a study of T cell changes during pregnancy in multiple sclerosis. Trimming left V 5 bases short and J 5 bases short, with 22 bases between. The CDR3 length is 16 residues. Per germline, CDR1 MNHEY and CDR2 SMNVEV (reference sequence). The repertoire was sequenced with immunoSEQ multiplex PCR; TCRdb's copy has only in-frame clones and lacks some. The table shows tens of thousands of clones, with about nine tenths occurring only once. The rearrangement uses TRBV27 and TRBJ2-7, with D possibly matching TRBD2 (6 bases). The source is a female donor with multiple sclerosis, enrolled in a pregnancy study. Source: CD8+ T cells from peripheral blood mononuclear cells, taken in the first trimester of pregnancy. Here the CDR3 reads CASSPTPFSGSHEQYF. In nucleotides, the CDR3 is TGTGCCAGCAGTCCCACCCCCTTTAGCGGTTCTCACGAGCAGTACTTC.